This TCR beta chain was sequenced in a study of blood T cell repertoires in COVID-19. Overall study: T cells, B-cell-depleted T cells, or PBMCs provided the cDNA or gDNA that served as material.

The V and J ends lost 3 bases and 4 bases, in that order; junction bases with no gene match: 3. This CDR3 has 15 amino acids. Germline CDR1 SGHDN, CDR2 FVKESK. Authors' data handling: Estimated nucleated cell counts came from reference gene primer amplification. Only in-frame clones appear in the TCRdb table, and some are missing; sequencing was by immunoSEQ multiplex PCR. Clone size and the V and J calls come from that table; the DNA yielded D and trimming. The sample has approximately 280,000 clones, around 90% seen once; the top ten hold 2.2%. The rearrangement uses TRBV14 and TRBJ1-6; 7 positions match TRBD1. The clonotype was recovered from a man aged 45 to 65 with acute or convalescent COVID-19. The sequencing input was peripheral blood. This chain's CDR3 is CASSQGTDYNSPLHF. CDR3 bases: TGTGCCAGCAGCCAGGGGACAGATTATAATTCACCCCTCCACTTT.